The 27 T cell receptor beta chains reported below all come from one sample, sequenced in a study of blood T cell repertoires in COVID-19. The data were produced by immunoSEQ multiplex PCR, yet TCRdb's version contains in-frame clones alone and is incomplete. Among fewer than 200,000 clones, less than 85% were seen once, and the ten largest hold approximately 7.1%. The sequencing sample was made of peripheral blood. The receptor source for this set is a human donor in a cohort sampled during active COVID-19.

In DNA form, the CDR3 reads TGCGCCAGCAGCTTTGGACAGGGAAGTACTGAAGCTTTCTTT. Translated: CASSFGQGSTEAFF. The genes are TRBV5-1 and TRBJ1-1; the match to TRBD1 covers 8 bases. V shed 2 bases and J 5 bases; nucleotides not matched to a gene: 5. CDR3 size: 14 residues. Germline V gene sequence: CDR1 SGHRS, CDR2 YFSETQ.

This clone was recorded once. The J gene is TRBJ1-2, the V gene TRBV19; 11 bases are a match to TRBD1. The CDR3 is 17 residues long. Trimming cost V 7 bases and J 1 base; bases outside gene matches: 11. Germline loops: CDR1 LNHDA, CDR2 SQIVND (reference sequence). In DNA form, the CDR3 reads TGTGCCAGTACCCCGGGGACAGGGGGAAAGGGTAACTATGGCTACACCTTC. It specifies CASTPGTGGKGNYGYTF.

The genes are TRBV4-1 and TRBJ1-2, with TRBD1 identical over 9 bases. J lost 7 bases, V lost 2 bases, and 14 bases had no gene match. This CDR3 spans 17 amino acids. CDR1 MGHRA and CDR2 YSYEKL come from the germline V gene. CDR3 nucleotides: TGCGCCAGCAGCCAAACCCGAGGCGGGACAGGGTTTGGTGGCTACACCTTC. This codes for CASSQTRGGTGFGGYTF.

The chain uses TRBV27 and TRBJ2-1; the match to TRBD2 covers 8 bases. J lost 1 base, V lost 2 bases, and 1 base had no gene match. Germline CDR1 is MNHEY and CDR2 is SMNVEV (reference sequence). The CDR3 is 15 amino acids. The chain's CDR3 is CASSLRGGSYNEQFF. DNA for the CDR3: TGTGCCAGCAGTTTACGGGGGGGATCCTACAATGAGCAGTTCTTC.

This chain uses TRBV29-1 with TRBJ1-2; no firm D call. The V gene lost 1 base and the J gene lost 4 bases, with 16 bases spanning the gap. The CDR3 is made up of 15 amino acids. Germline V gives CDR1 SQVTM, CDR2 ANQGSEA. CDR3 sequence reads: CSVEGEGQFSYGYTF. In DNA form, the CDR3 reads TGCAGCGTTGAAGGGGAGGGTCAGTTCAGCTATGGCTACACCTTC.

The chain employs TRBV9 and TRBJ2-1; D perhaps matches TRBD2 (6 bases). Germline assignment: CDR1 SGDLS and CDR2 YYNGEE. The CDR3 has 18 residues. V lost 3 bases, J lost 7 bases, and 26 bases lay in between. The CDR3 region is CASSGGSRDLRSGNEQFF. The DNA for the CDR3 is TGTGCCAGCAGCGGGGGGTCGAGGGACTTACGCTCGGGAAATGAGCAGTTCTTC.

This clone turned up a few times. Other nucleotide sequences from this sample produce the same CDR3. In nucleotides, the CDR3 is TGCGCCAGCAGCTTAGGAGGAGGAACTGAAGCTTTCTTT. It translates to CASSLGGGTEAFF. This chain joins TRBV5-1 and TRBJ1-1; the D is unclear. Germline V lookup: CDR1 SGHRS, CDR2 YFSETQ. The CDR3 extends over 13 amino acids. V was shortened by 2 bases and J by 5 bases, with 10 bases between the two germline ends.

The chain recombines TRBV30 with TRBJ1-2; 7 nucleotides align to TRBD1. From germline, CDR1 is GTSNPN and CDR2 SVGIG (reference sequence). V trimming: 2 bases; J trimming: 7 bases; junction bases outside the gene matches: 7. The CDR3 extends over 13 amino acids. DNA for the CDR3: TGTGCCTGGAGTATCGACAGGGCCGCTGGCTACACCTTC. It yields the protein CAWSIDRAAGYTF.

The count of this clone is one. Other DNA sequences of this sample code for an identical CDR3. J is TRBJ2-1 and V is TRBV10-2, with 7 bases identical to TRBD1. The V segment lost 4 bases and the J segment 5 bases; nucleotides outside the gene matches: 2. The germline CDR1 and CDR2 sequences are WSHSY and SAAADI. The CDR3 sequence is 13 residues long. The DNA for the CDR3 is TGCGCCAGCAGTGTACAGGGGAACAATGAGCAGTTCTTC. Its translation is CASSVQGNNEQFF.

CDR3 sequence: CASSLFINTEAFF. Written as DNA, the CDR3 is TGTGCCAGCAGCTTGTTTATAAACACTGAAGCTTTCTTT. The genes are TRBV5-6 and TRBJ1-1; no definite D call. Germline V gene data show CDR1 as SGHDT and CDR2 as YYEEEE. V lost 1 base, J lost 2 bases, and 6 bases lay in between. This CDR3 contains 13 residues.

Notes on this clone: Other nucleotide sequences from this sample produce the same CDR3. V gene TRBV9 combines with J gene TRBJ1-4; 7 nucleotides align to TRBD1. From germline, CDR1 is SGDLS and CDR2 YYNGEE. V dropped 0 bases and J dropped 5; count of bases not matched to a gene: 4. This CDR3 is built from 15 residues. The CDR3 here is CASSVAGTANEKLFF. CDR3 DNA sequence: TGTGCCAGCAGCGTAGCTGGGACAGCAAATGAAAAACTGTTTTTT.

The chain is built from TRBV7-9 and TRBJ1-1; D perhaps matches TRBD1 (6 bases). Trimming shortened V by 6 bases and J by 1 base, and 9 bases separated the two germline ends. From germline, CDR1 is SEHNR and CDR2 FQNEAQ (reference sequence). The length of the CDR3 is 13 residues. The CDR3 sequence: CASSSTGNTEAFF. CDR3 nucleotides: TGTGCCAGCAGTTCGACAGGGAACACTGAAGCTTTCTTT.

The genes are TRBV15 and TRBJ1-1; D unclear. Trimming shortened V by 4 bases and J by 1 base, and 7 bases separated the two germline ends. The CDR3 totals 13 residues. The V gene's germline CDR1 is LNHNV and CDR2 YYDKDF (reference sequence). Here the CDR3 DNA reads TGTGCCACCAGCACCAGATCGAACACTGAAGCTTTCTTT. It yields the protein CATSTRSNTEAFF.

The rearrangement links TRBV5-1 to TRBJ1-1; 11 bases map to TRBD1. The trim removed 2 bases at V and 4 bases at J, leaving 7 bases unmatched. From germline, CDR1 is SGHRS and CDR2 YFSETQ. The CDR3 length is 16 residues. The CDR3 DNA reads as TGCGCCAGCAGCTTAGGACAGGGGGCGTTTGGCACTGAAGCTTTCTTT. It codes for CASSLGQGAFGTEAFF.

The chain links TRBV4-2 to TRBJ2-1; 9 positions match TRBD2. J gave up 3 bases and V 6 bases, and 6 bases lay outside the gene matches. Per germline, CDR1 LGHNA and CDR2 YNFKEQ. This CDR3 spans 15 amino acids. The CDR3 loop is CASRIAGEVYNEQFF. CDR3 nucleotides: TGTGCCAGCAGAATAGCGGGGGAAGTCTACAATGAGCAGTTCTTC.

The chain recombines TRBV12-3 or TRBV12-4 with TRBJ2-1, with a weak D call TRBD1 (5 bases). Trimming removed 6 bases from V and 7 bases from J, with 13 bases in between. This CDR3 is built from 13 residues. The CDR3 spells CASSDSILNEQFF. The CDR3 DNA reads as TGTGCCAGCAGCGACAGCATACTAAATGAGCAGTTCTTC.

The rearrangement joins TRBV30 to TRBJ2-5; TRBD1 matches 11 bases. The CDR3 consists of 17 residues. Germline CDR1 reads GTSNPN; CDR2 reads SVGIG (reference sequence). The V and J ends lost 0 bases and 5 bases, in that order; junction bases with no gene match: 11. The CDR3 here is CAWSVSGTGGVVETQYF. The CDR3 DNA follows: TGTGCCTGGAGTGTCTCCGGGACAGGGGGGGTAGTGGAGACCCAGTACTTC.

This clone is a singleton in its sample. The CDR3 DNA follows: TGCGCCAGCAGTGAGTCTCTGGAGAAGAATGAGCAGTTCTTC. It is translated as CASSESLEKNEQFF. The chain links TRBV10-1 to TRBJ2-1; D not certain. V gave up 0 bases and J gave up 7 bases, with 10 bases separating them. Germline assignment: CDR1 WNHNN and CDR2 SYGVQD (reference sequence). This CDR3 has 14 amino acids.

This clone occurred a few times. The genes are TRBV6-6 and TRBJ1-5; D ambiguous. The germline V gene encodes CDR1 MNHNY and CDR2 SVGAGI (reference sequence). The CDR3 has 14 residues. Trimming took 10 bases from V and 1 from J, leaving 14 bases between them. The CDR3 loop is CATNAAASNQPQHF. CDR3 bases: TGTGCCACCAACGCGGCAGCGAGCAATCAGCCCCAGCATTTT.

The chain recombines TRBV19 with TRBJ2-2, with 9 bases fitting TRBD1. The trim removed 5 bases at V and 3 bases at J, leaving 4 bases unmatched. This CDR3 is 15 amino acids long. Germline V lookup: CDR1 LNHDA, CDR2 SQIVND (reference sequence). The CDR3: CASSVRDRDTGELFF. CDR3 DNA sequence: TGTGCCAGTAGTGTCCGGGACAGGGACACCGGGGAGCTGTTTTTT.

The CDR3 DNA reads as TGCGCCAGCAGCTCCGACAGGGGAACTGAAGCTTTCTTT. This encodes CASSSDRGTEAFF. The V call is TRBV5-1, the J call TRBJ1-1; 8 bases fit TRBD1. CDR3 length: 13 amino acids. Germline CDR1 and CDR2: SGHRS and YFSETQ. The junction had 3 bases not matched to a gene; V was cut back by 3 bases and J by 5 bases.

This clone was counted between two and nine times. The J gene is TRBJ2-2, the V gene TRBV5-1, with 13 bases that match TRBD2. The CDR3 contains 16 residues. CDR1 SGHRS and CDR2 YFSETQ come from the germline V gene. Germline trimming cut 4 bases from V and 5 bases from J; bases unmatched to any gene: 5. The chain's CDR3 is CASSPTSGGPTGELFF. The DNA of the CDR3 is TGCGCCAGCAGCCCGACTAGCGGGGGGCCAACCGGGGAGCTGTTTTTT. Together with reference TRBV5-1 and TRBJ2-2, the CDR3 gives the full variable domain: KAGVTQTPRYLIKTRGQQVTLSCSPISGHRSVSWYQQTPGQGLQFLFEYFSETQRNKGNFPGRFSGRQFSNSRSEMNVSTLELGDSALYLCASSPTSGGPTGELFFGEGSRLTVL.

The rearrangement joins TRBV7-6 to TRBJ2-7; 10 bases align to TRBD1. CDR3 length equals 20 residues. CDR1 is SGHVS and CDR2 is FNYEAQ in the germline V gene. Trimming cost V 6 bases and J 5 bases; bases outside gene matches: 25. CDR3 amino acids: CASSSLLPGTGDPVGNEQYF. CDR3 in DNA: TGTGCCAGCAGTTCTCTACTCCCGGGGACAGGGGACCCCGTGGGGAACGAGCAGTACTTC.

This chain joins TRBV2 and TRBJ1-5, with 11 nucleotides matching TRBD1. The trim removed 0 bases at V and 0 bases at J, leaving 7 bases unmatched. CDR3 length: 19 residues. The germline CDR1 and CDR2 sequences are SNHLY and FYNNEI. This CDR3 reads CASSEAGQGGPYSNQPQHF. The DNA for the CDR3 is TGTGCCAGCAGTGAAGCGGGACAGGGGGGGCCCTATAGCAATCAGCCCCAGCATTTT.

V and J are TRBV2 and TRBJ2-3; D may be TRBD1 (5 bases). Germline V CDR1 and CDR2: SNHLY, FYNNEI. The CDR3 is made up of 13 amino acids. Trimming took off 8 bases at V and 4 bases at J, with 13 bases between the two ends. As DNA, the CDR3 is TGTGCCAGCTCTACAGGTTTCTCAGATACGCAGTATTTT. Amino acids: CASSTGFSDTQYF. The full variable domain, rest sourced from reference TRBV2 and TRBJ2-3, is EPEVTQTPSHQVTQMGQEVILRCVPISNHLYFYWYRQILGQKVEFLVSFYNNEISEKSEIFDDQFSVERPDGSNFTLKIRSTKLEDSAMYFCASSTGFSDTQYFGPGTRLTVL.

V usage is TRBV6-4 and J usage is TRBJ2-1; 7 bases are shared with TRBD2. This CDR3 has 15 residues. The trim removed 5 bases at V and 5 bases at J, leaving 9 bases unmatched. Germline V gives CDR1 MRHNA, CDR2 SNTAGT. In DNA form, the CDR3 reads TGTGCCAGCAGTATAGCCAGCGGGGCACACAATGAGCAGTTCTTC. The encoded protein is CASSIASGAHNEQFF.

This chain's CDR3 is CASSQDGPSEQYF. The CDR3, as DNA: TGCGCCAGCAGCCAAGATGGGCCGTCCGAGCAGTACTTC. This chain connects TRBV4-1 to TRBJ2-7; D unresolved. Germline lookup yields CDR1 MGHRA and CDR2 YSYEKL. The CDR3 contains 13 residues. Between the trimmed V and J ends, which lost 0 bases and 6 bases, there was a span of 9 bases.